The 3 T cell receptor beta chains presented below share a single source sample, sequenced in a study of blood T cell repertoires in COVID-19. The data were produced by immunoSEQ multiplex PCR, yet TCRdb's version contains in-frame clones alone and is incomplete. Of over 12,000 clones detected, around 85% appear once; the ten largest clones hold roughly a sixth. What was sequenced was peripheral blood. Source of these receptors: a human donor in a cohort sampled during active COVID-19.

The CDR3 DNA is TGTGCCAGCAGCCCTCGGGGGAACGACGAGCAGTACTTC. It codes for CASSPRGNDEQYF. The rearrangement links TRBV5-6 to TRBJ2-7, with D maybe TRBD2 (6 bases). Germline V lookup: CDR1 SGHDT, CDR2 YYEEEE. CDR3 size: 13 residues. Trimming pared 4 bases from V and 5 bases from J, leaving 13 bases between.

The gene calls are TRBV30 and TRBJ2-7; 8 bases align to TRBD1. Looked up from germline, CDR1 is GTSNPN and CDR2 is SVGIG (reference sequence). This CDR3 has 11 amino acids. The CDR3 region is CASTGAYEQYF. CDR3 sequence (DNA): TGTGCGTCGACAGGGGCCTACGAGCAGTACTTC. Full variable domain (rest looked up from reference TRBV30 and TRBJ2-7): SQTIHQWPATLVQPVGSPLSLECTVEGTSNPNLYWYRQAAGRGLQLLFYSVGIGQISSEVPQNLSASRPQDRQFILSSKKLLLSDSGFYLCASTGAYEQYFGPGTRLTVT.

The CDR3 nucleotides are TGTGCCAGTAGTGCTGACAGGGGGGGTCTCTACGAGCAGTACTTC. Translated: CASSADRGGLYEQYF. V usage is TRBV19 and J usage is TRBJ2-7, with TRBD1 matching over 9 bases. This CDR3 has 15 amino acids. V gave up 5 bases and J gave up 3 bases; unmatched junction bases: 8. Germline CDR1 is LNHDA and CDR2 is SQIVND (reference sequence).